These 17 T cell receptor beta chains were all obtained from the same sample, sequenced in a study of cytomegalovirus exposure and HLA in healthy donors. 60 Vbeta and 13 Jbeta primers were used in PCR. Measured with immunoSEQ multiplex PCR; TCRdb has only the in-frame clones, and not every one. The sample has 150,000 to 200,000 clones; approximately 71% are singletons. The specimen was PBMCs. The receptors were gathered from a young man in good health and CMV-seropositive.

The J gene is TRBJ2-6, the V gene TRBV6-4; the D gene is possibly TRBD2 (5 bases). The V gene lost 0 bases and the J gene lost 0 bases, with 9 bases spanning the gap. Germline assignment: CDR1 MRHNA and CDR2 SNTAGT. CDR3 size: 17 residues. The CDR3 bases are TGTGCCAGCAGTGACTCGGGTCTAGCCTCTGGGGCCAACGTCCTGACTTTC. This codes for CASSDSGLASGANVLTF.

This clone was seen more than once but under ten times. This chain uses TRBV12-5 with TRBJ1-1; D is ambiguous. This CDR3 contains 14 residues. Per germline, CDR1 LGHNT and CDR2 FRNRAP. Trimming pared 1 base from V and 5 bases from J, leaving 11 bases between. CDR3 protein: CASGLGAGRTEAFF. The CDR3 DNA reads as TGTGCTAGTGGTTTGGGGGCGGGTAGGACTGAAGCTTTCTTT. Variable domain in full (rest from reference TRBV12-5 and TRBJ1-1): DARVTQTPRHKVTEMGQEVTMRCQPILGHNTVFWYRQTMMQGLELLAYFRNRAPLDDSGMPKDRFSAEMPDATLATLKIQPSEPRDSAVYFCASGLGAGRTEAFFGQGTRLTVV.

The chain joins TRBV7-9 to TRBJ1-1; unclear D gene. Germline loops: CDR1 SEHNR, CDR2 FQNEAQ (reference sequence). The V end lost 5 bases, the J end lost 1 base, and 5 bases lay between the germline ends. The length of the CDR3 is 12 residues. The CDR3 nucleotides are TGTGCCAGCAGCCCATCGAACACTGAAGCTTTCTTT. Its protein product is CASSPSNTEAFF. The full variable domain, rest sourced from reference TRBV7-9 and TRBJ1-1, is DTGVSQNPRHKITKRGQNVTFRCDPISEHNRLYWYRQTLGQGPEFLTYFQNEAQLEKSRLLSDRFSAERPKGSFSTLEIQRTEQGDSAMYLCASSPSNTEAFFGQGTRLTVV.

The chain is built from TRBV30 and TRBJ2-5, with a weak D call TRBD2 (5 bases). Trimming removed 2 bases at V and 7 bases at J, with 14 bases between. CDR1 and CDR2 (germline): GTSNPN, SVGIG (reference sequence). The CDR3 contains 13 residues. CDR3 coding DNA: TGTGCCTGGAGTCTAACGGCAGAGGGGACCCAGTACTTC. It yields the protein CAWSLTAEGTQYF. The full variable domain, in which reference TRBV30 and TRBJ2-5 provide the parts outside the CDR3, is SQTIHQWPATLVQPVGSPLSLECTVEGTSNPNLYWYRQAAGRGLQLLFYSVGIGQISSEVPQNLSASRPQDRQFILSSKKLLLSDSGFYLCAWSLTAEGTQYFGPGTRLLVL.

The chain couples TRBV7-9 to TRBJ2-1, with 8 bases that match TRBD1. CDR3 size: 15 residues. V lost 5 bases, J lost 4 bases, and 7 bases stayed unmatched. Per germline, CDR1 SEHNR and CDR2 FQNEAQ (reference sequence). The CDR3 coding sequence is TGTGCCAGCAGCATCGACAGGGGTGGATACAATGAGCAGTTCTTC. This translates into CASSIDRGGYNEQFF.

The V gene is TRBV10-1, the J gene TRBJ2-7; 10 bases fit TRBD1. CDR3 length equals 14 residues. V was pared by 6 bases and J by 5 bases, with 7 bases of the junction left unmatched. Germline-derived CDR1 and CDR2 are WNHNN and SYGVQD (reference sequence). The CDR3 nucleotides are TGCGCCAGCAGCCCCGGGACAGGGGCCCACGAGCAGTACTTC. It specifies CASSPGTGAHEQYF.

This clone showed up just a few times. The chain joins TRBV6-6 to TRBJ1-1, with D possibly matching TRBD1 (5 bases). CDR3 length equals 16 residues. V was trimmed by 0 bases and J by 4 bases, leaving 15 bases between them. Germline assignment: CDR1 MNHNY and CDR2 SVGAGI (reference sequence). CDR3 region: CASSYSFQGWGTEAFF. DNA for the CDR3: TGTGCCAGCAGTTACTCTTTCCAGGGTTGGGGCACTGAAGCTTTCTTT.

The J gene is TRBJ2-7, the V gene TRBV30, with TRBD2 identical over 9 bases. V was clipped by 4 bases and J by 6 bases; unmatched bases: 16. This CDR3 is 16 amino acids long. Germline values: CDR1 GTSNPN, CDR2 SVGIG (reference sequence). CDR3 amino acids: CAWTKAGGLRISEQYF. The CDR3 DNA reads as TGTGCCTGGACTAAAGCGGGAGGCCTCCGGATTTCCGAGCAGTACTTC.

CDR3 nucleotides: TGCAGCGTTGCCGGGGACAGGGGTCAGCCCCAGCATTTT. Its protein product is CSVAGDRGQPQHF. The rearrangement links TRBV29-1 to TRBJ1-5, with 10 bases matching TRBD1. V dropped 4 bases and J dropped 6; count of bases not matched to a gene: 3. Germline loops: CDR1 SQVTM, CDR2 ANQGSEA. The CDR3 is 13 residues long.

The chain couples TRBV15 to TRBJ1-2; TRBD1 is a possible D gene (5 bases). Deletions cut 5 bases from V and 3 bases from J, with 16 bases between. The CDR3 extends over 15 amino acids. CDR1 and CDR2 (germline): LNHNV, YYDKDF (reference sequence). CDR3 nucleotide sequence: TGTGCCACCAGCTCCCGACAGACTGTGTACTATGGCTACACCTTC. This gives the protein CATSSRQTVYYGYTF.

This chain uses TRBV6-1 with TRBJ2-5; 7 bases are a match to TRBD1. The junction had 8 bases not matched to a gene; V was cut back by 0 bases and J by 13 bases. Per germline, CDR1 MNHNS and CDR2 SASEGT. The CDR3 extends over 13 amino acids. CDR3 bases: TGTGCCAGCAGTGAAGCAGACAGGGACCAGGGGTACTTC. Amino acid sequence: CASSEADRDQGYF.

The chain has TRBV28 and TRBJ2-4, with TRBD2 matching 16 bases. Germline V gene sequence: CDR1 MDHEN, CDR2 SYDVKM. The CDR3 has 14 residues. Trimming took 4 bases from V and 12 from J; bases not matched to a gene: 3. CDR3: CASSSGTSGRDQYF. The DNA of the CDR3 is TGTGCCAGCAGTTCGGGGACTAGCGGGAGGGATCAGTACTTC.

The chain has TRBV7-3 and TRBJ2-1; 8 positions agree with TRBD1. J was trimmed by 7 bases and V by 2 bases; bases with no gene match: 4. Germline V gives CDR1 SGHTA, CDR2 FQGTGA. The CDR3 has 14 amino acids. CDR3 DNA sequence: TGTGCCAGCAGCTTACAGGGGGCGGGGAATGAGCAGTTCTTC. Amino acid sequence: CASSLQGAGNEQFF. Complete variable domain (other parts from reference TRBV7-3 and TRBJ2-1): GAGVSQTPSNKVTEKGKYVELRCDPISGHTALYWYRQSLGQGPEFLIYFQGTGAADDSGLPNDRFFAVRPEGSVSTLKIQRTERGDSAVYLCASSLQGAGNEQFFGPGTRLTVL.

V gene TRBV4-2 combines with J gene TRBJ1-1, with a tentative D call TRBD1 (6 bases). The CDR3 loop spans 16 amino acids. Between the trimmed V and J ends, which lost 0 bases and 4 bases, there was a span of 15 bases. CDR1 and CDR2 from the germline V gene are LGHNA and YNFKEQ. The chain's CDR3 is CASSQEGAGVGTEAFF. DNA for the CDR3: TGTGCCAGCAGCCAAGAGGGGGCAGGGGTTGGCACTGAAGCTTTCTTT.

The chain combines TRBV7-3 with TRBJ2-3; a weak D match, TRBD2 (5 bases). Germline assignment: CDR1 SGHTA and CDR2 FQGTGA. The germline V and J ends were trimmed by 5 bases and 4 bases, with 16 bases remaining between them. The CDR3 loop spans 15 amino acids. Here the CDR3 DNA reads TGTGCCAGCAGCCCTACACCTAGCAAGTCAGATACGCAGTATTTT. Encoded protein: CASSPTPSKSDTQYF.

The genes are TRBV10-2 and TRBJ2-1; TRBD1 matches at 9 bases. The CDR3 extends over 13 amino acids. Per germline, CDR1 WSHSY and CDR2 SAAADI. With 6 bases clipped from V and 6 bases from J, the junction kept 3 bases outside the gene matches. The CDR3 DNA follows: TGCGCCAGCAGACAGGGGGCGGGCAATGAGCAGTTCTTC. Its protein product is CASRQGAGNEQFF.

V is TRBV2 and J is TRBJ2-1, with 14 bases aligning to TRBD2. There are 15 residues in the CDR3. Germline lookup yields CDR1 SNHLY and CDR2 FYNNEI. V was clipped by 7 bases and J by 8 bases; unmatched bases: 7. CDR3 protein: CASISVGLAGDEQFF. The CDR3 DNA follows: TGTGCCAGCATCTCTGTGGGACTAGCGGGAGATGAGCAGTTCTTC.